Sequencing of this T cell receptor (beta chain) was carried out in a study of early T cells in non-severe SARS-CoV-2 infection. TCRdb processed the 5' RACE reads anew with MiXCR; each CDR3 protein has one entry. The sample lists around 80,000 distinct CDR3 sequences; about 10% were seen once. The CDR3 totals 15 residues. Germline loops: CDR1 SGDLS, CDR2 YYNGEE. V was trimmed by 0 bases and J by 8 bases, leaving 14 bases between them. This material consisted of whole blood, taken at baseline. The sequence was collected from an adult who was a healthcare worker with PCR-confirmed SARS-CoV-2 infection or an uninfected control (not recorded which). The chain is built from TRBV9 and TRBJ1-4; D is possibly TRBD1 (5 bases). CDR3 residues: CASSVATGQGEKLFF. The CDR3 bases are TGTGCCAGCAGCGTAGCTACGGGGCAGGGAGAAAAACTGTTTTTT.